The 19 T cell receptor beta chains reported below all come from one sample, sequenced in a study of blood T cell repertoires in COVID-19 (dated by TCRdb to the early 2020s). Receptor libraries were prepared by the immunoSEQ multiplex PCR assay. Held by TCRdb, this immuneACCESS table contains in-frame sequences only and omits some clones. Under half of the omission traces to an unresolved V gene where checked; the cause of the rest is unknown. The sample profile shows roughly 53,000 clones; approximately 88% of them were found once. Of the sample, 17% is held by the ten largest clones. The sequencing input was peripheral blood. These receptors were collected from a man in his sixties or seventies with active COVID-19.

The chain combines TRBV3-1 (or the pseudogene TRBV3-2) with TRBJ1-1, with 10 nucleotides matching TRBD1. V lost 1 base to trimming and J lost 5 bases; unmatched junction nucleotides: 7. This CDR3 region has 16 residues. Germline values: CDR1 LGHDT, CDR2 YNNKEL (reference sequence). Here the CDR3 DNA reads TGTGCCAGCAGCCAAGTTGGGGACAGGGGATTAACTGAAGCTTTCTTT. This encodes CASSQVGDRGLTEAFF.

V is TRBV10-3 and J is TRBJ2-7; D not resolved. The germline V gene encodes CDR1 ENHRY and CDR2 SYGVKD. Deletions cut 4 bases from V and 2 bases from J, with 6 bases between. The CDR3 covers 12 residues. The CDR3 DNA is TGTGCCATCAGTGGGGCAGCCTACGAGCAGTACTTC. Translating it yields CAISGAAYEQYF.

V usage is TRBV12-5 and J usage is TRBJ2-7; 12 bases match TRBD2. Germline V gene lookup returns CDR1 LGHNT and CDR2 FRNRAP. The V segment lost 6 bases and the J segment 2 bases; nucleotides outside the gene matches: 5. This CDR3 has 15 amino acids. The CDR3 reads CASGHGLAGPYEQYF. The CDR3 nucleotides are TGTGCTAGTGGCCATGGACTAGCGGGGCCCTACGAGCAGTACTTC. Filled out from reference TRBV12-5 and TRBJ2-7, the complete variable domain reads DARVTQTPRHKVTEMGQEVTMRCQPILGHNTVFWYRQTMMQGLELLAYFRNRAPLDDSGMPKDRFSAEMPDATLATLKIQPSEPRDSAVYFCASGHGLAGPYEQYFGPGTRLTVT.

The chain links TRBV6-2 or TRBV6-3 to TRBJ2-7; 12 bases agree with TRBD2. This CDR3 spans 19 amino acids. The ends lost 2 bases at V and 4 bases at J; junction bases unmatched: 15. CDR1 MNHEY and CDR2 SVGEGT come from the germline V gene. The CDR3 region has the DNA TGTGCCAGCAGTTACCCGCACACCCGACTAGCGGGAGCTATTTACGAGCAGTACTTC. The encoded protein is CASSYPHTRLAGAIYEQYF.

V gene TRBV10-3 combines with J gene TRBJ1-2, with no clear D. Germline V gene data show CDR1 as ENHRY and CDR2 as SYGVKD. V gave up 1 base and J gave up 2 bases, with 11 bases separating them. The CDR3 is 15 residues long. The CDR3 sequence is CAISEYSGINYGYTF. The CDR3 DNA is TGTGCCATCAGTGAGTACAGCGGGATAAACTATGGCTACACCTTC.

The gene calls are TRBV9 and TRBJ2-3; 8 nucleotides line up with TRBD2. V trimming: 0 bases; J trimming: 2 bases; junction bases outside the gene matches: 5. Germline V gene sequence: CDR1 SGDLS, CDR2 YYNGEE. The length of the CDR3 is 16 residues. In DNA, the CDR3 is TGTGCCAGCAGCGTAGACGTAGCGGGGTTCACAGATACGCAGTATTTT. This codes for CASSVDVAGFTDTQYF.

The genes are TRBV7-2 and TRBJ2-7; 9 bases map to TRBD1. The CDR3 covers 15 residues. Germline V gives CDR1 SGHTA, CDR2 FQGNSA. J gave up 6 bases and V 5 bases, and 11 bases lay outside the gene matches. Written as DNA, the CDR3 is TGTGCCAGCAGCGTCCAGGGACAGGGTTCGAGCGAGCAGTACTTC. This gives the protein CASSVQGQGSSEQYF.

The J gene is TRBJ2-4, the V gene TRBV7-2; 9 bases are a match to TRBD1. The CDR3 spans 16 residues. CDR1 is SGHTA, CDR2 FQGNSA, per germline. V trimming: 4 bases; J trimming: 6 bases; junction bases outside the gene matches: 10. In nucleotides, the CDR3 is TGTGCCAGCAGCTCCTCGTCGACAGGGGGTTTAAACATTCAGTACTTC. This gives the protein CASSSSSTGGLNIQYF.

The CDR3 loop reads CASSQGQGGEKLFF. The CDR3, as DNA: TGCGCCAGCAGCCAAGGACAGGGTGGTGAAAAACTGTTTTTT. The V call is TRBV4-1, the J call TRBJ1-4, with 7 bases lining up with TRBD1. The CDR3 is 14 amino acids. After removal of 1 base from V and 7 bases from J, the junction contained 3 bases not matched to a gene. CDR1 is MGHRA, CDR2 YSYEKL, per germline.

V gene TRBV5-5 combines with J gene TRBJ2-3; D gene ambiguous. Trimming left V 4 bases short and J 4 bases short, with 7 bases between. This CDR3 comprises 12 residues. The germline V gene encodes CDR1 SGHKS and CDR2 YYEKEE (reference sequence). Here the CDR3 DNA reads TGTGCCAGCAGCCCTGGCCCAGATACGCAGTATTTT. This encodes CASSPGPDTQYF.

The genes are TRBV7-8 and TRBJ1-1, with D possibly matching TRBD1 (5 bases). Trimming stripped 2 bases from V and 3 bases from J, with 10 bases between. Looked up from germline, CDR1 is SGHVS and CDR2 is FQNEAQ. The CDR3 has 14 residues. For the CDR3, the DNA is TGTGCCAGCAGCTTACAGGGAGGGGACACTGAAGCTTTCTTT. This translates into CASSLQGGDTEAFF.

The V call is TRBV5-8, the J call TRBJ1-4, with D unclear. CDR1 is SGHTS and CDR2 is YDEGEE in the germline V gene. V was cut by 5 bases and J by 7 bases, with 15 bases left in between. The CDR3 sequence is 14 residues long. This chain's CDR3 is CASSLHRGAEKLFF. The CDR3 nucleotides read TGTGCCAGCAGTCTTCACCGAGGAGCTGAAAAACTGTTTTTT.

The V call is TRBV29-1, the J call TRBJ2-4; unclear D gene. CDR3 length: 13 amino acids. V was cut by 4 bases and J by 7 bases, with 14 bases left in between. Germline V lookup: CDR1 SQVTM, CDR2 ANQGSEA. CDR3 DNA: TGCAGCGTTGTTGAGGCGCCGGTCAACATTCAGTACTTC. This encodes CSVVEAPVNIQYF.

This rearrangement joins TRBV5-7 to TRBJ2-3, with D perhaps matching TRBD1 (6 bases). Being an ORF, TRBV5-7 has a function that is uncertain. V dropped 0 bases and J dropped 4 bases, with 12 bases sitting between them. The CDR3 covers 15 residues. The CDR3 sequence: CASSLVTGTADTQYF. In DNA form, the CDR3 reads TGTGCCAGCAGCTTGGTAACAGGGACCGCAGATACGCAGTATTTT.

The chain joins TRBV7-3 to TRBJ2-1, with TRBD1 identical over 12 bases. Germline V gene data show CDR1 as SGHTA and CDR2 as FQGTGA. The CDR3 sequence is 15 residues long. After removal of 0 bases from V and 9 bases from J, the junction contained 3 bases not matched to a gene. Here the CDR3 reads CASSLTGQGAAEQFF. In DNA, the CDR3 is TGTGCCAGCAGCTTAACGGGACAGGGGGCGGCTGAGCAGTTCTTC.

V gene TRBV7-2 combines with J gene TRBJ2-1, with D possibly matching TRBD2 (5 bases). The V gene lost 0 bases and the J gene lost 6 bases, with 9 bases spanning the gap. Germline CDR1 and CDR2: SGHTA and FQGNSA. The CDR3 sequence is 14 residues long. CDR3 sequence reads: CASSLAGVANEQFF. The DNA of the CDR3 is TGTGCCAGCAGCTTAGCGGGAGTGGCCAATGAGCAGTTCTTC.

This chain uses TRBV5-1 with TRBJ2-1, with D possibly matching TRBD2 (5 bases). Germline lookup yields CDR1 SGHRS and CDR2 YFSETQ. This CDR3 has 18 residues. Trimming took 3 bases from V and 1 from J, leaving 20 bases between them. The CDR3 loop is CASSSRRVSVTSYNEQFF. The CDR3 nucleotides are TGCGCCAGCAGCTCCAGAAGGGTTAGCGTGACATCCTACAATGAGCAGTTCTTC.

This sequence joins TRBV18 and TRBJ2-1; 7 bases line up with TRBD1. V shed 0 bases, J shed 7 bases, and the junction held 6 bases outside the gene matches. The CDR3 sequence is 15 residues long. The germline gives CDR1 KGHSH, CDR2 LQKENI. The CDR3 reads CASSPPGGSENEQFF. CDR3 DNA sequence: TGTGCCAGCTCACCACCAGGGGGCTCAGAGAATGAGCAGTTCTTC.

This clone was seen a few times. This chain connects TRBV11-2 to TRBJ2-7; D remains ambiguous. Germline V gives CDR1 SGHAT, CDR2 FQNNGV. The V and J ends lost 1 base and 2 bases respectively, with 12 bases between them. This CDR3 contains 15 residues. The CDR3 DNA sequence: TGTGCCAGCAGCTTAGTGGGCAAACCCACCTACGAGCAGTACTTC. This gives the protein CASSLVGKPTYEQYF.